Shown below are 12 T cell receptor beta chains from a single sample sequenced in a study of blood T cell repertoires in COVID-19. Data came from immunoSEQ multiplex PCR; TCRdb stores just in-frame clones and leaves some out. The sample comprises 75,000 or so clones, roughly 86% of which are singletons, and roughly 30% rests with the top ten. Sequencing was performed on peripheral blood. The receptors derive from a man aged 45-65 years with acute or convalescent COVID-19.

This CDR3 reads CASSPGQVRANTGELFF. The CDR3 DNA follows: TGTGCCAGCTCACCTGGACAGGTTCGGGCGAACACCGGGGAGCTGTTTTTT. The chain is built from TRBV18 and TRBJ2-2, with 7 bases lining up with TRBD1. The CDR3 consists of 17 residues. Trimming took 3 bases from V and 0 from J; bases not matched to a gene: 7. Germline loops: CDR1 KGHSH, CDR2 LQKENI.

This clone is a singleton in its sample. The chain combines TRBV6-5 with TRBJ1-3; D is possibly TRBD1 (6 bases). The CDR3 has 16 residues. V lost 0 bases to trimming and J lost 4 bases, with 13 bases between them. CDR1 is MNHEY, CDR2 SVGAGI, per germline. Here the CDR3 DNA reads TGTGCCAGCAGTTACTCGGGGGGGCAGGGAGGAAACACCATATATTTT. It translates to CASSYSGGQGGNTIYF.

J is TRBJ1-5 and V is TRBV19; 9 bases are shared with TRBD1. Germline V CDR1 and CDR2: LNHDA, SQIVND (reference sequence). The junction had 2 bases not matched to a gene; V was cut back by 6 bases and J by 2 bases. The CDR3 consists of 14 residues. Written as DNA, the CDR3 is TGTGCCAGTAGAGGGGACAGGGGCAATCAGCCCCAGCATTTT. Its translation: CASRGDRGNQPQHF.

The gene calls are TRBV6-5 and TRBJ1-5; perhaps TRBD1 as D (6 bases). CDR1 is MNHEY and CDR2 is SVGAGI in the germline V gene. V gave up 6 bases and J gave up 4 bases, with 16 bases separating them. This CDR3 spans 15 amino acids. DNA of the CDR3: TGTGCCAGCAGCAAAGGGCAGGGGAAAAATCAGCCCCAGCATTTT. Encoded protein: CASSKGQGKNQPQHF.

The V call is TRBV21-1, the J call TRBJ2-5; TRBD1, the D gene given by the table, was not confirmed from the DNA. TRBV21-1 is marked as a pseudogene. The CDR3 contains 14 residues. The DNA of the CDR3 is TGTGCCAGCACTTCCGGGACAGGGGAACAGACCCAGTACTTC. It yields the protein CASTSGTGEQTQYF.

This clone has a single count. For the CDR3, the DNA is TGTGCCAGCAGTGAATTTTCGACAGGGGGAGCGGAGACCCAGTACTTC. Residues: CASSEFSTGGAETQYF. V is TRBV25-1 and J is TRBJ2-5; 9 bases fit TRBD1. V dropped 1 base and J dropped 5; count of bases not matched to a gene: 8. Germline V lookup: CDR1 MGHDK, CDR2 SYGVNS. The CDR3 totals 16 residues.

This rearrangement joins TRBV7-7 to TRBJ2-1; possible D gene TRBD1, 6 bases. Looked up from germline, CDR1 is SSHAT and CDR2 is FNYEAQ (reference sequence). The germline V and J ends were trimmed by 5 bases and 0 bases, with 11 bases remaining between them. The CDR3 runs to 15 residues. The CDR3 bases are TGTGCCAGCAGCCCTGACAGGAGCTCCTACAATGAGCAGTTCTTC. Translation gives CASSPDRSSYNEQFF. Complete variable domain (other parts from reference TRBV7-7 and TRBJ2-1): GAGVSQSPRYKVTKRGQDVTLRCDPISSHATLYWYQQALGQGPEFLTYFNYEAQPDKSGLPSDRFSAERPEGSISTLTIQRTEQRDSAMYRCASSPDRSSYNEQFFGPGTRLTVL.

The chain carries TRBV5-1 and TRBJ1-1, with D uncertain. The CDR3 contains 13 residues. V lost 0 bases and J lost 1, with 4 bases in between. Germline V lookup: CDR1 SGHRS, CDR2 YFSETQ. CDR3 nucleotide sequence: TGCGCCAGCAGCTTGGCCTCGAACACTGAAGCTTTCTTT. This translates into CASSLASNTEAFF.

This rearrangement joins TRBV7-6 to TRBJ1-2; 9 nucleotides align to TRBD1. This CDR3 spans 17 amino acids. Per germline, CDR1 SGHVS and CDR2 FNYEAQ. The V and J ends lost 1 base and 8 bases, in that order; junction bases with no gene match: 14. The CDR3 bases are TGTGCCAGCAGCTTAGGAACTGACGGACAGGGGAAAAGGGGCTACACCTTC. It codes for CASSLGTDGQGKRGYTF.

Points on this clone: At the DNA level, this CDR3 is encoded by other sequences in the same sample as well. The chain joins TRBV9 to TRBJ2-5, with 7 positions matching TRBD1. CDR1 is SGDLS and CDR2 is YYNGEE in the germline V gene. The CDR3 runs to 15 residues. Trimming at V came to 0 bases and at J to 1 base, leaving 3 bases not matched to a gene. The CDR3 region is CASSVETGTQETQYF. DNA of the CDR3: TGTGCCAGCAGCGTAGAGACAGGGACCCAAGAGACCCAGTACTTC.

The CDR3 loop reads CASSAEQGENSPLHF. The CDR3 nucleotides read TGTGCCAGCAGCGCTGAACAGGGGGAGAATTCACCCCTCCACTTT. V and J are TRBV9 and TRBJ1-6; 8 bases align to TRBD1. V lost 3 bases, J lost 7 bases, and 6 bases stayed unmatched. There are 15 residues in the CDR3. In germline, CDR1 is SGDLS, CDR2 YYNGEE.

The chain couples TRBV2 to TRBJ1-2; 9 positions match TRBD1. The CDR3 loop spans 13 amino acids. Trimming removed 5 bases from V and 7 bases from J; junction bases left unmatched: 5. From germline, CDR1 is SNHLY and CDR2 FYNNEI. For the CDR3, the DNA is TGTGCCAGCAGTAAGGGGACAGGGAGTGGCTACACCTTC. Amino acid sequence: CASSKGTGSGYTF.